The 30 T cell receptor beta chains below were found in one sample sequenced in a study of T cells in Graves' hyperthyroidism and ophthalmopathy. It was RNA transcripts that yielded the amplified TCR beta CDR3 regions. HTBI primers were the set used in a first-round RT-PCR of the TCR CDR3. Via MiXCR, TCRdb re-called the multiplex PCR reads, giving one row per CDR3 protein. The sample lists about 530,000 distinct CDR3 sequences; more than 15% were seen once. The sequencing input was blood. These receptors came from a woman aged 18-35 years with Graves' ophthalmopathy.

This chain links TRBV7-2 with TRBJ2-2; D call uncertain. The V gene's germline CDR1 is SGHTA and CDR2 FQGNSA. V was cut by 1 base and J by 5 bases, with 5 bases left in between. The CDR3 has 13 amino acids. In DNA form, the CDR3 reads TGTGCCAGCAGCTTAGAGGATACCGGGGAGCTGTTTTTT. Translation gives CASSLEDTGELFF. The full variable domain, with the rest looked up from reference TRBV7-2 and TRBJ2-2, is GAGVSQSPSNKVTEKGKDVELRCDPISGHTALYWYRQSLGQGLEFLIYFQGNSAPDKSGLPSDRFSAERTGGSVSTLTIQRTQQEDSAVYLCASSLEDTGELFFGEGSRLTVL.

The V call is TRBV4-1, the J call TRBJ2-1, with 10 bases matching TRBD1. The V segment lost 3 bases and the J segment 3 bases; nucleotides outside the gene matches: 11. There are 18 residues in the CDR3. Germline V CDR1 and CDR2: MGHRA, YSYEKL. The CDR3 loop is CASSHFSPGQGGYNEQFF. CDR3 bases: TGCGCCAGCAGCCATTTCTCCCCTGGACAGGGGGGCTACAATGAGCAGTTCTTC.

There are many counts of this clonotype. The genes are TRBV12-3 or TRBV12-4 and TRBJ1-1; TRBD1 aligns across 7 bases. The CDR3 is 14 residues long. J gave up 4 bases and V 1 base, and 3 bases lay outside the gene matches. The CDR3 DNA sequence: TGTGCCAGCAGTTTAGGCCAGGGGGTCACTGAAGCTTTCTTT. Translated: CASSLGQGVTEAFF.

V gene TRBV30 combines with J gene TRBJ2-2; possible D gene TRBD2, 7 bases. Germline V gene lookup returns CDR1 GTSNPN and CDR2 SVGIG (reference sequence). The CDR3 contains 15 residues. Trimming took off 4 bases at V and 4 bases at J, with 16 bases between the two ends. The CDR3 DNA is TGTGCCTGGAATAGGGGGGGGGAGGGCACCGGGGAGCTGTTTTTT. This encodes CAWNRGGEGTGELFF.

This clonotype was seen at least ten times. The chain recombines TRBV12-3 or TRBV12-4 with TRBJ1-5; tentatively, D is TRBD1 (6 bases). The CDR3 runs 13 residues. V shed 6 bases and J shed 6 bases, with 12 bases lying between them. CDR3 sequence reads: CASRQGIGQPQHF. CDR3 in DNA: TGTGCCAGCAGACAGGGTATAGGTCAGCCCCAGCATTTT.

The V gene is TRBV10-3, the J gene TRBJ2-7; tentatively, D is TRBD2 (6 bases). CDR1 is ENHRY and CDR2 is SYGVKD in the germline V gene. V dropped 6 bases and J dropped 3 bases, with 6 bases sitting between them. The CDR3 spans 11 residues. The CDR3: CAIRRDYEQYF. Written as DNA, the CDR3 is TGTGCCATCAGGCGGGACTACGAGCAGTACTTC.

About this clonotype: A much larger clone differs by one base, so this may be a read error. This rearrangement joins TRBV9 to TRBJ1-1, with a weak D call TRBD1 (6 bases). This CDR3 contains 14 residues. Germline loops: CDR1 SGDLS, CDR2 YYNGEE. DNA of the CDR3: TGTGCCAGCAGCGGCTCAGGGGCGAACACTGAAGCTCTCTTT. This codes for CASSGSGANTEALF.

This clonotype was recorded at least ten times. V usage is TRBV6-2 or TRBV6-3 and J usage is TRBJ2-4, with 10 bases lining up with TRBD2. Germline CDR1 MNHEY, CDR2 SVGEGT. Unmatched junction bases numbered 8, after V lost 6 bases and J lost 3 bases. The CDR3 loop spans 16 amino acids. CDR3 coding DNA: TGTGCCAGCAGGGACCTCGGGACTAGCGTCAAAAACATTCAGTACTTC. Translated, it gives CASRDLGTSVKNIQYF.

At least ten counts were recorded for this clonotype. In nucleotides, the CDR3 is TGTGCCAGCAGTTTATGGGGGCCAGGGGATGATGGAAAGACCCAGTACTTC. The encoded protein is CASSLWGPGDDGKTQYF. The rearrangement uses TRBV28 and TRBJ2-5; maybe TRBD1 (6 bases). The CDR3 totals 17 residues. V was shortened by 0 bases and J by 6 bases, with 20 bases between the two germline ends. Germline CDR1 is MDHEN and CDR2 is SYDVKM.

This clonotype has a handful of counts. V usage is TRBV6-5 and J usage is TRBJ2-1, with 9 bases fitting TRBD2. The CDR3 extends over 15 amino acids. Germline lookup yields CDR1 MNHEY and CDR2 SVGAGI. V shed 2 bases, J shed 5 bases, and the junction held 4 bases outside the gene matches. The CDR3 sequence is CASSYGVAGDNEQFF. Here the CDR3 DNA reads TGTGCCAGCAGTTACGGGGTAGCGGGAGACAATGAGCAGTTCTTC.

V is TRBV5-1 and J is TRBJ2-2; 7 nucleotides align to TRBD1. V shed 2 bases and J 4 bases; nucleotides not matched to a gene: 8. Germline V gene lookup returns CDR1 SGHRS and CDR2 YFSETQ. The CDR3 consists of 16 residues. The CDR3 sequence is CASSFHPGGRTGELFF. In DNA form, the CDR3 reads TGCGCCAGCAGCTTCCATCCAGGGGGTCGCACCGGGGAGCTGTTTTTT. The variable domain in full, with the rest retrieved from reference TRBV5-1 and TRBJ2-2, is KAGVTQTPRYLIKTRGQQVTLSCSPISGHRSVSWYQQTPGQGLQFLFEYFSETQRNKGNFPGRFSGRQFSNSRSEMNVSTLELGDSALYLCASSFHPGGRTGELFFGEGSRLTVL.

This clonotype was found many times. The chain combines TRBV11-2 with TRBJ2-2; 8 bases are a match to TRBD1. CDR3 length: 14 residues. J gave up 6 bases and V 5 bases, and 5 bases lay outside the gene matches. Germline CDR1 SGHAT, CDR2 FQNNGV. The CDR3 nucleotides are TGTGCCAGCAGCGTGGACAGGGTATCCGGGGAGCTGTTTTTT. This translates into CASSVDRVSGELFF.

In this sample, this clonotype turned up a few times. This chain connects TRBV27 to TRBJ2-2, with TRBD1 matching 9 bases. This CDR3 region has 19 residues. V trimming: 7 bases; J trimming: 9 bases; junction bases outside the gene matches: 24. Per the germline V gene, CDR1 is MNHEY and CDR2 is SMNVEV (reference sequence). CDR3 nucleotide sequence: TGTGCCAGCATCACACCCCGAGAGACAGGGGGACGAGGTACCAGGGAGCTGTTTTTT. Amino acid sequence: CASITPRETGGRGTRELFF.

This clonotype has more than one count but fewer than ten. CDR3 coding DNA: TGTGCCAGTAGTATCTCACATAGCAATCAGCCCCAGCATTTT. Protein product: CASSISHSNQPQHF. The chain links TRBV19 to TRBJ1-5, with D unresolved. The V end was cut by 3 bases, the J end by 0 bases, with 6 bases between. This CDR3 has 14 amino acids. The V gene's germline CDR1 is LNHDA and CDR2 SQIVND (reference sequence). The whole variable domain, remainder taken from reference TRBV19 and TRBJ1-5, is DGGITQSPKYLFRKEGQNVTLSCEQNLNHDAMYWYRQDPGQGLRLIYYSQIVNDFQKGDIAEGYSVSREKKESFPLTVTSAQKNPTAFYLCASSISHSNQPQHFGDGTRLSIL.

At least ten counts were recorded for this clonotype. The chain recombines TRBV20-1 with TRBJ2-1; 9 bases are shared with TRBD2. The junction had 4 bases not matched to a gene; V was cut back by 3 bases and J by 7 bases. CDR3 length equals 13 residues. Germline V CDR1 and CDR2: DFQATT, SNEGSKA (reference sequence). This chain's CDR3 is CSARTSGENEQFF. CDR3 nucleotides: TGCAGTGCTAGGACTAGCGGTGAAAATGAGCAGTTCTTC.

V is TRBV9 and J is TRBJ2-4; TRBD2 matches at 16 bases. V dropped 4 bases and J dropped 0; count of bases not matched to a gene: 10. The CDR3 is made up of 20 amino acids. Germline V gene lookup returns CDR1 SGDLS and CDR2 YYNGEE. The CDR3 nucleotides read TGTGCCAGCAGCCGTACCCCCGGGACTAGCGGGAGGGGAGCCAAAAACATTCAGTACTTC. It translates to CASSRTPGTSGRGAKNIQYF.

This clonotype appeared many times. This chain joins TRBV20-1 and TRBJ2-3, with 7 bases lining up with TRBD2. The CDR3 length is 16 residues. The V segment lost 2 bases and the J segment 2 bases; nucleotides outside the gene matches: 10. CDR1 is DFQATT, CDR2 SNEGSKA, per germline (reference sequence). The CDR3 is CSARSASGVYTDTQYF. CDR3 in DNA: TGCAGTGCTAGATCGGCTAGCGGAGTTTACACAGATACGCAGTATTTT.

The chain couples TRBV10-3 to TRBJ2-1, with TRBD2 matching over 12 bases. The CDR3 is 14 amino acids. V gave up 2 bases and J gave up 9 bases; unmatched junction bases: 2. Per the germline V gene, CDR1 is ENHRY and CDR2 is SYGVKD. The CDR3 reads CAISEELAGGEQFF. The CDR3 bases are TGTGCCATCAGTGAGGAACTAGCGGGAGGTGAGCAGTTCTTC.

At least ten counts were recorded for this clonotype. The rearrangement joins TRBV7-9 to TRBJ1-2, with D uncertain. The germline V gene has CDR1 SEHNR and CDR2 FQNEAQ (reference sequence). V dropped 2 bases and J dropped 5 bases, with 12 bases sitting between them. The CDR3 loop spans 14 amino acids. The CDR3 loop is CASSLFVGGYGYTF. The CDR3 DNA follows: TGTGCCAGCAGCTTATTTGTAGGAGGATATGGCTACACCTTC.

The chain links TRBV15 to TRBJ2-7; 8 bases match TRBD2. V lost 1 base to trimming and J lost 3 bases; unmatched junction nucleotides: 5. Germline V gene sequence: CDR1 LNHNV, CDR2 YYDKDF (reference sequence). The CDR3 contains 15 residues. The CDR3 sequence: CATSRVGLGNYEQYF. CDR3 sequence (DNA): TGTGCCACCAGCAGAGTGGGACTAGGAAACTACGAGCAGTACTTC. The variable domain in full, completed from reference TRBV15 and TRBJ2-7, reads DAMVIQNPRYQVTQFGKPVTLSCSQTLNHNVMYWYQQKSSQAPKLLFHYYDKDFNNEADTPDNFQSRRPNTSFCFLDIRSPGLGDTAMYLCATSRVGLGNYEQYFGPGTRLTVT.

The gene calls are TRBV6-1 and TRBJ2-7; a possible D gene is TRBD1 (5 bases). The ends were cut back, 1 base at V and 0 bases at J, with 7 bases in the middle. This CDR3 spans 14 amino acids. CDR1 and CDR2 from the germline V gene are MNHNS and SASEGT. The CDR3 nucleotides are TGTGCCAGCAGTGAAGGACAGAGCTCCTACGAGCAGTACTTC. Its protein product is CASSEGQSSYEQYF.

As DNA, the CDR3 is TGTGCCGATGGAACAGGCAATGAGCAGTTCTTC. Amino acid sequence: CADGTGNEQFF. The chain recombines TRBV2 with TRBJ2-1; D perhaps matches TRBD1 (5 bases). The CDR3 has 11 amino acids. Trimming took 11 bases from V and 6 from J, leaving 11 bases between them. Germline lookup yields CDR1 SNHLY and CDR2 FYNNEI.

At least ten counts were recorded for this clonotype. The CDR3 spells CASSHETSGSRNEQFF. The CDR3 DNA reads TGTGCCAGCAGCCACGAGACTAGCGGGAGTAGGAATGAGCAGTTCTTC. The V gene is TRBV7-9, the J gene TRBJ2-1, with 12 bases lining up with TRBD2. The V and J ends lost 5 bases and 7 bases, in that order; junction bases with no gene match: 9. Germline V gene sequence: CDR1 SEHNR, CDR2 FQNEAQ (reference sequence). This CDR3 is 16 amino acids long.

In this sample, this clonotype turned up many times. V and J are TRBV6-1 and TRBJ1-6; D may be TRBD1 (5 bases). The CDR3 sequence is 14 residues long. V dropped 7 bases and J dropped 5 bases, with 12 bases sitting between them. CDR1 is MNHNS and CDR2 is SASEGT in the germline V gene. DNA for the CDR3: TGTGCCAGCAAGGCGGGGGATCATAATTCACCCCTCCACTTT. Encoded protein: CASKAGDHNSPLHF.

This clonotype has a handful of counts. The rearrangement joins TRBV4-1 to TRBJ1-2, with a weak D call TRBD1 (5 bases). This CDR3 contains 14 residues. Germline V lookup: CDR1 MGHRA, CDR2 YSYEKL. V lost 0 bases to trimming and J lost 8 bases, with 13 bases between them. CDR3 loop: CASSQDQGGLGYTF. CDR3 DNA: TGCGCCAGCAGCCAAGATCAGGGAGGGCTAGGCTACACCTTC.

This clonotype was observed a few times. This chain uses TRBV10-3 with TRBJ2-7; the D call may be TRBD1 or TRBD2 (5 bases each). V shed 7 bases and J shed 5 bases, with 18 bases lying between them. Germline V gene sequence: CDR1 ENHRY, CDR2 SYGVKD. The CDR3 contains 14 residues. CDR3 in DNA: TGTGCCATCAAGGGGCGGGCAGATCTCCACGAGCAGTACTTC. This gives the protein CAIKGRADLHEQYF.

The chain has TRBV20-1 and TRBJ2-5; 11 bases are a match to TRBD2. The junction had 4 bases not matched to a gene; V was cut back by 3 bases and J by 4 bases. Germline V gives CDR1 DFQATT, CDR2 SNEGSKA (reference sequence). The CDR3 totals 14 residues. CDR3 protein: CSASLTSGGETQYF. The CDR3 nucleotides are TGCAGTGCTAGTTTAACTAGCGGGGGAGAGACCCAGTACTTC.

The sample holds many counts of this clonotype. The chain employs TRBV11-3 and TRBJ2-1; either TRBD1 or TRBD2 may fit D (5 bases each). Germline CDR1 SGHNT, CDR2 YENEEA. This CDR3 has 13 residues. V was pared by 6 bases and J by 5 bases, with 11 bases between. CDR3 protein: CASSGDGHNEQFF. CDR3 DNA: TGTGCCAGCAGTGGGGACGGCCACAATGAGCAGTTCTTC.

In this sample, this clonotype turned up many times. This chain links TRBV2 with TRBJ2-1; 8 nucleotides align to TRBD1. The CDR3 spans 17 residues. CDR1 is SNHLY and CDR2 is FYNNEI in the germline V gene. Trimming removed 2 bases from V and 1 base from J; junction bases left unmatched: 7. Written as DNA, the CDR3 is TGTGCCAGCAGTGAACCCCGGACAGGGAGATCCTACAATGAGCAGTTCTTC. This encodes CASSEPRTGRSYNEQFF. Using reference TRBV2 and TRBJ2-1 for the parts outside the CDR3, the full variable domain is EPEVTQTPSHQVTQMGQEVILRCVPISNHLYFYWYRQILGQKVEFLVSFYNNEISEKSEIFDDQFSVERPDGSNFTLKIRSTKLEDSAMYFCASSEPRTGRSYNEQFFGPGTRLTVL.

The CDR3 coding sequence is TGCAGTGCTAGGCCGGGACTAGCGGGGGAGGAGACCCAGTACTTC. As protein: CSARPGLAGEETQYF. The J gene is TRBJ2-5, the V gene TRBV20-1, with 14 nucleotides matching TRBD2. Germline V gene data show CDR1 as DFQATT and CDR2 as SNEGSKA (reference sequence). With V trimmed by 3 bases and J by 5 bases, 5 bases remained unmatched. The CDR3 has 15 residues.